This section outlines one T cell receptor beta chain sequence together with its context. Compared with germline, one end of the junction differs, possibly owing to a read error. This specimen comes from a study of blood T cell repertoires in COVID-19. Overall study: From T cells, B-cell-depleted T cells, or PBMCs came the material, which was cDNA or gDNA.

Only in-frame clones appear in the TCRdb table, and some are missing; sequencing was by immunoSEQ multiplex PCR. Among over 100,000 clones listed, approximately 89% were seen once. Seattle's enrolled individuals joined amid active infection and were then monitored longitudinally. The CDR3 is 16 residues long. Looked up from germline, CDR1 is SGHVS and CDR2 is FQNEAQ. Sequencing input: peripheral blood. This TCR was sampled from a woman in her seventies with COVID-19, enrolled during active disease. This sequence joins TRBV7-8 and TRBJ2-7, with 11 bases that match TRBD2. DNA for the CDR3: TGTGCCAACAGCTTAGCGGGGGGGTTAAGCTCCTACGAGCAGTACTTC. This codes for CANSLAGGLSSYEQYF.